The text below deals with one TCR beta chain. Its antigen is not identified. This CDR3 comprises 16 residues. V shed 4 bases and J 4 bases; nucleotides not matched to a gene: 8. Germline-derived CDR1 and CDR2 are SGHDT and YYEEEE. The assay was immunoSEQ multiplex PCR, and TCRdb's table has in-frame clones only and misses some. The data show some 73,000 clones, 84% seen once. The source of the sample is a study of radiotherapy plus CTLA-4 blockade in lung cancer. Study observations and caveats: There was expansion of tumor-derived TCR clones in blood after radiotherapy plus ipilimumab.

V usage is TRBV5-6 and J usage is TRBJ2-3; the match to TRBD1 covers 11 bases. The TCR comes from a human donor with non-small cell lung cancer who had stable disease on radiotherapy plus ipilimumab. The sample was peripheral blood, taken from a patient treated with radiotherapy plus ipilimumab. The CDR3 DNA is TGTGCCAGCAGCGCCCCCGGACAGGGGGCTGCAGATACGCAGTATTTT. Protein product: CASSAPGQGAADTQYF. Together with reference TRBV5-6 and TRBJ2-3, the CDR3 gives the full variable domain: DAGVTQSPTHLIKTRGQQVTLRCSPKSGHDTVSWYQQALGQGPQFIFQYYEEEERQRGNFPDRFSGHQFPNYSSELNVNALLLGDSALYLCASSAPGQGAADTQYFGPGTRLTVL.